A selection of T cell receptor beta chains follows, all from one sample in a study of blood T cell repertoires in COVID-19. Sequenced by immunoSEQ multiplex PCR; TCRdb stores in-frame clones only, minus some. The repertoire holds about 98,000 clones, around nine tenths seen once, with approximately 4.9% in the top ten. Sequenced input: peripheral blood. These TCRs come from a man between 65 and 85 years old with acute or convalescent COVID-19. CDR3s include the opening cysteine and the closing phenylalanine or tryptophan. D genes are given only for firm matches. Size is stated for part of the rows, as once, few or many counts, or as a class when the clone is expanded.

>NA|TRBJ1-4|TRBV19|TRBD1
CASSMFRTGGNEKLFF
TGTGCCAGTAGTATGTTCCGGACAGGCGGGAATGAAAAACTGTTTTTT
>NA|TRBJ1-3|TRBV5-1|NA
CASSLNLGDSGNTIYF
TGCGCCAGCAGCTTAAATTTAGGAGACTCTGGAAACACCATATATTTT
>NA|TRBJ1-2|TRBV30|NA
CAWSVRGDYGYTF
TGTGCCTGGAGTGTACGGGGGGACTATGGCTACACCTTC
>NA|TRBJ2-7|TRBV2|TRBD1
CASSWGQGPYEQYF
TGTGCCAGCAGCTGGGGACAGGGGCCCTACGAGCAGTACTTC
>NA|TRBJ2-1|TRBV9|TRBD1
CASSGGSGTGLNEQFF
TGTGCCAGCAGCGGAGGTTCCGGGACAGGGTTGAATGAGCAGTTCTTC
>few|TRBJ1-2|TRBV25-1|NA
CASSEYTLTGNYGYTF
TGTGCCAGCAGTGAATATACCCTGACGGGAAACTATGGCTACACCTTC
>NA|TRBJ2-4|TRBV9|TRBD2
CAGSEGAGGDIQYF
TGTGCCGGCAGCGAGGGGGCGGGAGGGGACATTCAGTACTTC
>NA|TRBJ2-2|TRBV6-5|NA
CASSLGTGELFF
TGTGCCAGCAGTTTAGGGACAGGGGAGCTGTTTTTT
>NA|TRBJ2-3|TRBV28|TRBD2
CASSHQTSSSTDTQYF
TGTGCCAGCAGCCACCAGACTAGCTCTAGCACAGATACGCAGTATTTT
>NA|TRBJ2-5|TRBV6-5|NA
CASSYGQQETQYF
TGTGCCAGCAGTTACGGGCAGCAGGAGACCCAGTACTTC
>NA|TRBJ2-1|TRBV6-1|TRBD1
CASRSPGTAHEQFF
TGTGCCAGCAGATCTCCCGGGACAGCACATGAGCAGTTCTTC
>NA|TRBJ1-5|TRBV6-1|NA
CASSDRVGSPNNSNQPQHF
TGTGCCAGCAGTGACAGGGTTGGAAGCCCCAATAATAGCAATCAGCCCCAGCATTTT
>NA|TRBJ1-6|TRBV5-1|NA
CASSSGQPYNSPLHF
TGCGCCAGCAGCTCCGGACAGCCATATAATTCACCCCTCCACTTT
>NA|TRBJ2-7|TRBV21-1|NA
CASSKVAGTSGFNEQYF
TGTGCCAGCAGCAAGGTGGCGGGGACTAGCGGGTTTAACGAGCAGTACTTC
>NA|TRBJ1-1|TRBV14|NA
CASSFRRGRMNTEAFF
TGTGCCAGCAGTTTTAGAAGGGGGAGAATGAACACTGAAGCTTTCTTT
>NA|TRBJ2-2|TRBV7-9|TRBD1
CASSDPMTGRGTGELFF
TGTGCCAGCAGCGATCCGATGACAGGGCGCGGCACCGGGGAGCTGTTTTTT
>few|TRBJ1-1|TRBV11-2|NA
CASRLTLMNTEAFF
TGTGCCAGCAGATTAACTCTCATGAACACTGAAGCTTTCTTT
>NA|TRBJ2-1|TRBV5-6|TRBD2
CASRSERGKQFF
TGTGCCAGCAGATCTGAGCGGGGGAAGCAGTTCTTC
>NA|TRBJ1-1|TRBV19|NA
CASRPRGGWNTEAFF
TGTGCCAGTAGGCCCCGGGGGGGATGGAACACTGAAGCTTTCTTT
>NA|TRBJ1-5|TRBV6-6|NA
CASSYSDTGWEPQHF
TGTGCCAGCAGTTACTCGGACACTGGGTGGGAGCCCCAGCATTTT
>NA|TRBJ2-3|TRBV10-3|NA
CAISEAGPSTDTQYF
TGTGCCATCAGTGAGGCAGGGCCCAGCACAGATACGCAGTATTTT
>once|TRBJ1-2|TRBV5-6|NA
CASSSGTHKYGYTF
TGTGCCAGCAGCTCCGGGACTCATAAGTATGGCTACACCTTC
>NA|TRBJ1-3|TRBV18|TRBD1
CASSPGDRLSGNTIYF
TGTGCCAGCTCACCGGGGGACAGACTCTCTGGAAACACCATATATTTT
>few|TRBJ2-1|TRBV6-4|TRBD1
CASSVETGDFGEQFF
TGTGCCAGCAGTGTCGAGACAGGGGACTTTGGTGAGCAGTTCTTC
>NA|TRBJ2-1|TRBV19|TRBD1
CASRKSGTGSFRAYNEQFF
TGTGCCAGTAGGAAAAGCGGGACAGGGTCTTTTCGCGCCTACAATGAGCAGTTCTTC
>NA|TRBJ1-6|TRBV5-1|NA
CASSLERGKDSPLHF
TGCGCCAGCAGCTTGGAACGGGGAAAAGATTCACCCCTCCACTTT
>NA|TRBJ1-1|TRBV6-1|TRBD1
CASSEAGQVNTEAFF
TGTGCCAGCAGTGAAGCCGGACAGGTGAACACTGAAGCTTTCTTT
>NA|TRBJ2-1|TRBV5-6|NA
CASSSYRPSYNEQFF
TGTGCCAGCAGCTCCTATCGCCCCTCCTACAATGAGCAGTTCTTC
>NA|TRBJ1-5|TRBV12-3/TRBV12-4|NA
CASKGLNQPQHF
TGTGCCAGCAAGGGGTTGAATCAGCCCCAGCATTTT
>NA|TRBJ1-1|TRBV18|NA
CASSPLDPGQGSEAFF
TGTGCCAGCTCACCCCTGGACCCGGGACAAGGCTCGGAAGCTTTCTTT
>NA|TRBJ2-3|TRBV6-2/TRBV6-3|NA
CASSFQDGSSTQYF
TGTGCCAGCAGTTTCCAGGACGGGAGCAGTACGCAGTATTTT
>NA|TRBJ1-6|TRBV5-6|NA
CASSSSSSSYNSPLHF
TGTGCCAGCAGCTCTAGTTCCAGCTCCTATAATTCACCCCTCCACTTT
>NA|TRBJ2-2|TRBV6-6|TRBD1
CASSPTGGRGELFF
TGTGCCAGCAGCCCGACAGGGGGTCGAGGGGAGCTGTTTTTT
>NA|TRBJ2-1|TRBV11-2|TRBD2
CASSLGLAGSYNEQFF
TGTGCCAGCAGCTTGGGACTAGCGGGCTCCTACAATGAGCAGTTCTTC
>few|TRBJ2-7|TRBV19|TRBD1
CASSSSGTGSYEQYF
TGTGCCAGTAGTTCATCAGGGACAGGGTCCTACGAGCAGTACTTC
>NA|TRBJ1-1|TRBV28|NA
CASSLYLHTEAFF
TGTGCCAGCAGTCTGTACTTGCACACTGAAGCTTTCTTT
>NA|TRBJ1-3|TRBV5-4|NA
CASSSSPVGSGNTIYF
TGTGCCAGCAGCTCTAGCCCGGTGGGCTCTGGAAACACCATATATTTT
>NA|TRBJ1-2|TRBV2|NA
CASSTLDQGYGYTF
TGTGCCAGCAGTACATTGGACCAGGGTTATGGCTACACCTTC
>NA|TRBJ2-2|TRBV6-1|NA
CASSESGYGELFF
TGTGCCAGCAGTGAATCCGGGTACGGGGAGCTGTTTTTT
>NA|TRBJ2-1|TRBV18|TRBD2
CASSPRLAGGSNEQFF
TGTGCCAGCTCACCACGACTAGCGGGGGGCTCCAATGAGCAGTTCTTC
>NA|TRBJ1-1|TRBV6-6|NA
CASTGVSNTEAFF
TGTGCCAGCACGGGGGTCTCGAACACTGAAGCTTTCTTT
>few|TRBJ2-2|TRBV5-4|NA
CASSLAPLPTGELFF
TGTGCCAGCAGCTTGGCCCCTCTTCCCACCGGGGAGCTGTTTTTT
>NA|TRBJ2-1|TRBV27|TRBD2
CASPSRGLGPYNEQFF
TGTGCCAGCCCTTCCCGGGGACTAGGCCCCTACAATGAGCAGTTCTTC
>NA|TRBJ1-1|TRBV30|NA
CAWSVRILGGMNTEAFF
TGTGCCTGGAGTGTACGGATACTCGGGGGAATGAACACTGAAGCTTTCTTT
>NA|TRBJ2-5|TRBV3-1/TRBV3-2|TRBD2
CASSPPGGGETQYF
TGTGCCAGCAGCCCGCCGGGCGGGGGGGAGACCCAGTACTTC
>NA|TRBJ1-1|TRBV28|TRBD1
CASSPRDRGAYTEAFF
TGTGCCAGCAGTCCCCGGGACAGGGGTGCGTACACTGAAGCTTTCTTT
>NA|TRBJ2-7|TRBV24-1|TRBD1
CATSAGGTGDISYEQYF
TGTGCCACCAGTGCCGGTGGGACAGGGGATATCTCCTACGAGCAGTACTTC
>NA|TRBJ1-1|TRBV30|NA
CAWTQDVELEAFF
TGTGCCTGGACACAGGATGTTGAGCTCGAAGCTTTCTTT
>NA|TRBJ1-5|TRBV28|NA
CASSYRSRGFGQPQHF
TGTGCCAGCAGTTACCGTTCCAGGGGATTCGGTCAGCCCCAGCATTTT
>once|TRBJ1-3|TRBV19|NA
CASSMVTSNIYF
TGTGCCAGTAGTATGGTAACTTCAAACATATATTTT
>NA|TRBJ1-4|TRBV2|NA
CASSEALRWKLFF
TGTGCCAGCAGTGAAGCGCTTCGGTGGAAACTGTTTTTT
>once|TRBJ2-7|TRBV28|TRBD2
CASSRPKRGGPYEQYF
TGTGCCAGCAGTAGACCTAAGCGGGGGGGCCCTTACGAGCAGTACTTC
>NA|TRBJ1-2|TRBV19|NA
CASSIPGQPGYGYTF
TGTGCCAGTAGTATACCAGGTCAACCTGGCTATGGCTACACCTTC
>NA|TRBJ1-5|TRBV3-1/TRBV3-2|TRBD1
CASSLGQAHNQPQHF
TGTGCCAGCAGCCTCGGACAGGCCCACAATCAGCCCCAGCATTTT
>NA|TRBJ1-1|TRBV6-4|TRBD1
CASSAETGSSEAFF
TGTGCCAGCAGTGCTGAGACAGGGAGCTCTGAAGCTTTCTTT
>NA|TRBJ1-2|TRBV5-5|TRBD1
CASSLGGDRGPF
TGTGCCAGCAGCTTGGGGGGCGACAGGGGCCCCTTC
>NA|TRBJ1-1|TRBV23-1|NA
CASSQGRRFPDERGLDTEAFF
TGCGCCAGCAGTCAAGGACGACGCTTCCCTGACGAAAGGGGGTTAGACACTGAAGCTTTCTTT
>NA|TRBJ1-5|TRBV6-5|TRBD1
CASSPQGARGPQHF
TGTGCCAGCAGCCCACAGGGGGCCAGAGGGCCCCAGCATTTT
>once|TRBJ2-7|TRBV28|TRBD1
CATVGTGLTYEQYF
TGTGCCACCGTCGGGACAGGGCTTACCTACGAGCAGTACTTC